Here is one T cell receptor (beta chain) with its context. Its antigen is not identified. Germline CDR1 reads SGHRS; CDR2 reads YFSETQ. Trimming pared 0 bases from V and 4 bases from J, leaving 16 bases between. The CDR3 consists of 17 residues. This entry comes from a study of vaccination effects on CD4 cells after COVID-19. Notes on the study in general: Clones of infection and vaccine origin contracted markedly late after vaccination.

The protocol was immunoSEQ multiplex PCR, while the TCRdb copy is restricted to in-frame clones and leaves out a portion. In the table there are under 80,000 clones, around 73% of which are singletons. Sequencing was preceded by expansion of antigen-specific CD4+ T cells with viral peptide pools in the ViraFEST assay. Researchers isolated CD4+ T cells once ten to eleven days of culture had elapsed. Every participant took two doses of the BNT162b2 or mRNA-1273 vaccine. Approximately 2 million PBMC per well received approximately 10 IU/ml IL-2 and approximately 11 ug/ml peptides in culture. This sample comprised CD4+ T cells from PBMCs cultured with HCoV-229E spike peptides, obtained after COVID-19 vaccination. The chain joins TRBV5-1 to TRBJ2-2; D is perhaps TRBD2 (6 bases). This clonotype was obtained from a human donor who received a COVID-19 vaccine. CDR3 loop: CASSLARDSRGTGELFF. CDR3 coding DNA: TGCGCCAGCAGCTTGGCCCGGGACTCTCGGGGCACCGGGGAGCTGTTTTTT.